A selection of T cell receptor beta chains follows, all from one sample in a study of neurological immune-mediated disorders. One entry per CDR3 protein, called by TCRdb with MiXCR from the 5' RACE reads. Of tens of thousands of distinct CDR3 sequences in the sample, roughly 4.8% were seen once. Input material: PBMCs. Source of these receptors: a young man with multiple sclerosis. Both conserved end residues are part of each CDR3. Each record gives: clone size, V gene, D gene, J gene, CDR3 protein. The D gene is left open where the match is weak. Clone size is not always given. Where it is, it says once, few, many or a class for expanded clones.

few	TRBV29-1	TRBD2	TRBJ2-1	CSVEERGGFYNEQFF
many	TRBV7-9	NA	TRBJ1-4	CASSVNQGEKLFF
NA	TRBV9	NA	TRBJ1-2	CASSTWTDNYGYTF
many	TRBV24-1	TRBD1	TRBJ2-7	CATSDSGTGAYEQYF
few	TRBV6-6	NA	TRBJ2-5	CASSSFSRETQYF
many	TRBV10-3	TRBD1	TRBJ2-1	CAISPDRGYEQFF
many	TRBV20-1	NA	TRBJ1-1	CSARGPAEAFF
few	TRBV5-5	TRBD1	TRBJ1-1	CASSLATGFASTEAFF
many	TRBV7-9	NA	TRBJ1-1	CASSFTAGTEAFF
few	TRBV5-1	NA	TRBJ1-1	CASSPNGRLNTEAFF
many	TRBV5-5	NA	TRBJ2-2	CASSQILNTGELFF
many	TRBV20-1	NA	TRBJ1-2	CSARLNSYGYTF
many	TRBV20-1	NA	TRBJ1-2	CSASTSNYGYTF
many	TRBV20-1	NA	TRBJ2-5	CSAHRGRQETQYF
few	TRBV2	NA	TRBJ1-5	CASRQANQPQHF
many	TRBV20-1	NA	TRBJ2-2	CSASKMAGDTGELFF
few	TRBV27	TRBD1	TRBJ1-2	CASSRGTGVNYGYTF
NA	TRBV29-1	NA	TRBJ2-3	CSVETQHREIRDTQYF
many	TRBV7-2	TRBD2	TRBJ2-7	CASSTSGGFYEQYF
many	TRBV7-9	NA	TRBJ2-3	CASSARGSPGQTVADTQYF
many	TRBV27	NA	TRBJ1-1	CASRNGGGEAFF
many	TRBV7-9	NA	TRBJ1-1	CASSLAVGLAEAFF
many	TRBV5-1	TRBD2	TRBJ2-3	CASISGGAEGTQYF
many	TRBV5-6	TRBD2	TRBJ2-2	CASSPNGGLNTGELFF
NA	TRBV5-1	NA	TRBJ1-2	CASSPRPLANYGYTF
many	TRBV4-1	NA	TRBJ1-5	CASSQDDPSGGQPQHF
many	TRBV29-1	NA	TRBJ1-5	CSVVGDSNQPQHF
NA	TRBV27	NA	TRBJ1-6	CASRGGQDSPLHF
NA	TRBV3-1	TRBD2	TRBJ2-1	CASSQDRGGYNEQFF
NA	TRBV29-1	NA	TRBJ1-2	CSVERRSYGYTF
many	TRBV14	NA	TRBJ1-6	CASSLVAGFSPLHF
many	TRBV20-1	NA	TRBJ1-5	CSAQWTGGMYQNF